This T cell receptor beta chain was identified in a study of shared clonotypes between healthy human individuals. The repertoire was sequenced with immunoSEQ multiplex PCR; TCRdb's copy has only in-frame clones and lacks some. Of millions of clones listed, 85% to 95% are singletons. CD45RO-negative, CCR7-selected cells formed the naive CD8 fraction, which excluded terminally differentiated effector memory CD45RA+ cells. Only a few counts were recorded for this clone. Between the trimmed V and J ends, which lost 2 bases and 8 bases, there was a span of 13 bases. The CDR3 has 14 amino acids. Germline CDR1 is SGHRS and CDR2 is YFSETQ.

The sequence was collected from a man in his late teens or twenties in good health. The chain is built from TRBV5-1 and TRBJ2-2, with D perhaps matching TRBD1 (6 bases). The sequenced material came from naive CD8+ T cells sorted from blood. The CDR3 DNA follows: TGCGCCAGCAGCTTAGTAACAGGGATAGGGGAGCTGTTTTTT. It encodes CASSLVTGIGELFF.